This T cell receptor beta chain was recovered during a study of Ad26.COV2.S vaccination and SARS-CoV-2 variants. Germline loops: CDR1 GTSNPN, CDR2 SVGIG (reference sequence). V gave up 1 base and J gave up 2 bases, with 11 bases separating them. This CDR3 comprises 14 residues. Treatment: around 19 received Ad26.COV2.S at low or high dose, single or two shots; about 5 received placebo; per-sample allocation not given. Day 63 after the first vaccine or placebo injection was the time point for sampling. Repertoires were generated with immunoSEQ multiplex PCR, while TCRdb's copy carries only in-frame clones and drops some. This table has about 350,000 clones, around 90% appearing once.

The sequences come from peripheral blood, collected in a trial of Ad26.COV2.S vaccine versus placebo. This TCR came from a person aged 18-65 years who received the Ad26.COV2.S COVID-19 vaccine or a placebo. The rearrangement links TRBV30 to TRBJ1-1, with a weak D call TRBD1 (6 bases). CDR3 in DNA: TGTGCCTGGAGTGACAGGGCCGTAAACACTGAAGCTTTCTTT. Encoded protein: CAWSDRAVNTEAFF.